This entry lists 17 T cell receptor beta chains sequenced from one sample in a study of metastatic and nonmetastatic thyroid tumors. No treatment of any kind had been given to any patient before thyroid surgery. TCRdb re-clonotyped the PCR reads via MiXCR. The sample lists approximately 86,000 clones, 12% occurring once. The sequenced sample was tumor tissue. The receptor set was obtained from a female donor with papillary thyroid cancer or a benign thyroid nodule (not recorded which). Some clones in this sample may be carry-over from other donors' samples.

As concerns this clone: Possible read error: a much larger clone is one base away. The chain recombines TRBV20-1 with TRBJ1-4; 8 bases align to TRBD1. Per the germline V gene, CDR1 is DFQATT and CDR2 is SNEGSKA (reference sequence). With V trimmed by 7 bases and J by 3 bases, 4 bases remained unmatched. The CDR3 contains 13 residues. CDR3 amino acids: CSVTDRANEKLFF. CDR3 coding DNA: TGCAGTGTTACGGACAGGGCTAATGAAAAACTGTTTTTT.

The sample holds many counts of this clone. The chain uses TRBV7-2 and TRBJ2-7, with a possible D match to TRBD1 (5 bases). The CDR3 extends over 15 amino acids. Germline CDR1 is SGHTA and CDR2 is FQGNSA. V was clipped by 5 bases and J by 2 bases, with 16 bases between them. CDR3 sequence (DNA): TGTGCCAGCAGCCAGAACCATCAGACAGCCTACGAGCAGTACTTC. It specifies CASSQNHQTAYEQYF. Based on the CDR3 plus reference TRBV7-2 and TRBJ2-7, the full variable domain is GAGVSQSPSNKVTEKGKDVELRCDPISGHTALYWYRQSLGQGLEFLIYFQGNSAPDKSGLPSDRFSAERTGGSVSTLTIQRTQQEDSAVYLCASSQNHQTAYEQYFGPGTRLTVT.

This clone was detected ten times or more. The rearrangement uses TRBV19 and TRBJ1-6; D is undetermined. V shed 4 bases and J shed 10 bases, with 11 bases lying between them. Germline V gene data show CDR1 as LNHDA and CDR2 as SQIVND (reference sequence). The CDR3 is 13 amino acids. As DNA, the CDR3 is TGTGCCAGTAGTAGAGAGGTCGACTCACCCCTCCACTTT. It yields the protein CASSREVDSPLHF.

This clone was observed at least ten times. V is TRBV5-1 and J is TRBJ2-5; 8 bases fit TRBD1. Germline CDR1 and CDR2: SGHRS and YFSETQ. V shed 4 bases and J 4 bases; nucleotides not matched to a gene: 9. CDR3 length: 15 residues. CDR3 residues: CASSIGTGDIETQYF. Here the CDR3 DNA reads TGCGCCAGCAGCATAGGGACAGGAGACATAGAGACCCAGTACTTC.

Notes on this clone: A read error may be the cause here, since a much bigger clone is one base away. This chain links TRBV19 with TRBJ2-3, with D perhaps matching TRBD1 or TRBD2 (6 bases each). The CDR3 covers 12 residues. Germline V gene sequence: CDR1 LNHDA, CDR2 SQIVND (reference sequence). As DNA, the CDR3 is TGTGCCAGCGGGGGCGGAACAGGTACGCAGTATTTT. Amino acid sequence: CASGGGTGTQYF. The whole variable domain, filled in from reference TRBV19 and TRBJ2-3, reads DGGITQSPKYLFRKEGQNVTLSCEQNLNHDAMYWYRQDPGQGLRLIYYSQIVNDFQKGDIAEGYSVSREKKESFPLTVTSAQKNPTAFYLCASGGGTGTQYFGPGTRLTVL.

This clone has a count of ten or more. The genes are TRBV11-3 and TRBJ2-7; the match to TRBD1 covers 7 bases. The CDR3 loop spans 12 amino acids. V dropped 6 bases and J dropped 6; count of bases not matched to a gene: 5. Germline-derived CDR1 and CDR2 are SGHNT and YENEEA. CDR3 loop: CASRLYRGEQYF. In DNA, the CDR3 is TGTGCCAGCAGACTTTACAGGGGCGAGCAGTACTTC.

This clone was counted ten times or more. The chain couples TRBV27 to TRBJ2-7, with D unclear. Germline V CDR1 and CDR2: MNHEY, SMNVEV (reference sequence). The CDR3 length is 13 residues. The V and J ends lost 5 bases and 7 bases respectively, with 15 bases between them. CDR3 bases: TGTGCCAGCAGTGGTTTAGGTGAGAGGGAGCAGTACTTC. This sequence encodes CASSGLGEREQYF.

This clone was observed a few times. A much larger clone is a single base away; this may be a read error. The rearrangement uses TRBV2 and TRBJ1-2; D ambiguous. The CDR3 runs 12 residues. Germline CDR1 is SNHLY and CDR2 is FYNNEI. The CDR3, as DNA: TGTGCCAGCATTGAAAATTACGGGGGCTACACCTTC. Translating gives CASIENYGGYTF.

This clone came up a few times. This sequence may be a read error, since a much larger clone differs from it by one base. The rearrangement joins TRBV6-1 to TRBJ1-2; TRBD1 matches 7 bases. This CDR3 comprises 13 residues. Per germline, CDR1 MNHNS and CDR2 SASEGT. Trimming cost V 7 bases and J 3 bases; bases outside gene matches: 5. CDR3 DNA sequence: TGTGCCAGCATACCTACAGGGGACTATGGCTACACCTTC. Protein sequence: CASIPTGDYGYTF.

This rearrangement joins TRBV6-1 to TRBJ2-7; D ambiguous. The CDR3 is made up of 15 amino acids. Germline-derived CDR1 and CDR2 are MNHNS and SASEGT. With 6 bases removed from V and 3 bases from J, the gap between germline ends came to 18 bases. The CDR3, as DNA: TGTGCCAGCAGAGTCGGCGCCGTCCGGCACTACGAGCAGTACTTC. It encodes CASRVGAVRHYEQYF.

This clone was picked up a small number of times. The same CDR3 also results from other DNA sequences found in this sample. CDR3 nucleotide sequence: TGTGCCAGCAGCCTTCAACCAGGACACATGAACACTGAAGCTTTCTTT. It translates to CASSLQPGHMNTEAFF. The chain has TRBV4-2 and TRBJ1-1; D is perhaps TRBD1 (5 bases). The CDR3 contains 16 residues. The V gene's germline CDR1 is LGHNA and CDR2 YNFKEQ. The V gene lost 4 bases and the J gene lost 0 bases, with 15 bases spanning the gap.

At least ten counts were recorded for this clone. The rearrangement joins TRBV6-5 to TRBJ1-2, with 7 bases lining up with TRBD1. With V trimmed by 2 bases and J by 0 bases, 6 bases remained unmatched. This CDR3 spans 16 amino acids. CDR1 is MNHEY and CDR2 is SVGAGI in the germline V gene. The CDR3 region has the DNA TGTGCCAGCAGTTACAGGAGGGGGCTAGCTAACTATGGCTACACCTTC. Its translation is CASSYRRGLANYGYTF.

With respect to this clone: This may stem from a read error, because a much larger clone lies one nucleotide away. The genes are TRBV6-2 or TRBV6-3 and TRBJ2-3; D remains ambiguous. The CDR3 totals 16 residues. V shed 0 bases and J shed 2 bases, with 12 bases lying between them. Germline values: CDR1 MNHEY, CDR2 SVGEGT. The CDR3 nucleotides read TGTGCCAGCAGTTACTCAGGGTCCCTAGTCACAGATACGCAGTATTTT. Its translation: CASSYSGSLVTDTQYF.

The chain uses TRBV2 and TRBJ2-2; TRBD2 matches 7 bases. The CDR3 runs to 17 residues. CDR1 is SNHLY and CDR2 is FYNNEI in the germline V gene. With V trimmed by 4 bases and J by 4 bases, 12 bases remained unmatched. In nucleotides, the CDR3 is TGTGCCAGCAGTGCCGGACTAGGGGATCTGTGCACCGGGGAGCTGTTTTTT. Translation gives CASSAGLGDLCTGELFF.

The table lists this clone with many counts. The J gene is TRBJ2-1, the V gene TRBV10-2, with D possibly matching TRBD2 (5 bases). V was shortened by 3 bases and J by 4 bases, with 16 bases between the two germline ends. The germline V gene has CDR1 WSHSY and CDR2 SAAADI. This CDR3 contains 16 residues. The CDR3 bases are TGCGCCAGCAGTGATGGGTACGGGGTAGGGTACAATGAGCAGTTCTTC. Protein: CASSDGYGVGYNEQFF.

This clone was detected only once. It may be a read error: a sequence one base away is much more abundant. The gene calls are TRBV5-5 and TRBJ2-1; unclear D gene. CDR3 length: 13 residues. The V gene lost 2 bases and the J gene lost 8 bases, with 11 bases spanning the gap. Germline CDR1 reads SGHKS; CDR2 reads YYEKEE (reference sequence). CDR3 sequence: CASSFIPGHEQFF. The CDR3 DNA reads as TGTGCCAGCAGCTTTATACCCGGGCATGAGCAGTTCTTC.

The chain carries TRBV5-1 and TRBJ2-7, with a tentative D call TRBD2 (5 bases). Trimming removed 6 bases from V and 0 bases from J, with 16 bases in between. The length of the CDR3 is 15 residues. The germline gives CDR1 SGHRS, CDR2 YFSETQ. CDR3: CASIPGYSRSYEQYF. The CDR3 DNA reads TGCGCCAGCATCCCGGGGTACAGCCGCTCCTACGAGCAGTACTTC.